This T cell receptor (beta chain) was captured in a study of CD8 T cells in Susac syndrome. From germline, CDR1 is MGHRA and CDR2 YSYEKL. Trimming removed 4 bases at V and 5 bases at J, with 12 bases between. The CDR3 is 14 amino acids. Sequencing targeted TCR beta in blood CD8+ and CD4+ T cells. In the multiple sclerosis control group, patients were treatment-naive and had stable or active relapsing-remitting disease. TEMRA cells were FACS-enriched, with CD8+ and CD4+ T cells isolated negatively. An input of roughly 0.5 to 1 ug of RNA was subjected to reverse transcription using random hexamers. Amplification of TCR beta CDR3 by immunoSEQ multiplex PCR spanned 54 Vbeta and 13 Jbeta. TCRdb itself ran the immunoSEQ multiplex PCR reads through MiXCR, one entry per CDR3 protein. The sample consists of 160,000 or so distinct CDR3 sequences, nearly 97% of them appearing once.

The source of this sequence is a human donor with multiple sclerosis. V is TRBV4-1 and J is TRBJ1-5; possibly TRBD1 for D (6 bases). Sequencing was performed on CD8+ T cells from PBMCs. CDR3 DNA sequence: TGCGCCAGCAGCCCTAGGGGGGAACATCAGCCCCAGCATTTT. Translated, it gives CASSPRGEHQPQHF.